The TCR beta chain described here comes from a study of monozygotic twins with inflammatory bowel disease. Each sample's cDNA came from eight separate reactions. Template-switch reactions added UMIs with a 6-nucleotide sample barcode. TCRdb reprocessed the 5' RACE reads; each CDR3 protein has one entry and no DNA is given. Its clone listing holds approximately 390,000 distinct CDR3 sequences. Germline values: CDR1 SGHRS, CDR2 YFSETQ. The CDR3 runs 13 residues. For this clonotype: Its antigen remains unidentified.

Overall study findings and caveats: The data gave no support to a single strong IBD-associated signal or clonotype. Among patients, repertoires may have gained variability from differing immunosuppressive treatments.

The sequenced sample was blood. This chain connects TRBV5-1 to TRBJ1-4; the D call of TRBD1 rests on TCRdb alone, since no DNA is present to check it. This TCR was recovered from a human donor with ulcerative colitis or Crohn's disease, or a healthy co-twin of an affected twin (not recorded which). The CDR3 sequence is CASSLQGYEKLFF. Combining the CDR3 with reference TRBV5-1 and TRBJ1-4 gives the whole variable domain KAGVTQTPRYLIKTRGQQVTLSCSPISGHRSVSWYQQTPGQGLQFLFEYFSETQRNKGNFPGRFSGRQFSNSRSEMNVSTLELGDSALYLCASSLQGYEKLFFGSGTQLSVL.